Shown below are 25 T cell receptor beta chains from a single sample sequenced in a study of T cells in Graves' hyperthyroidism and ophthalmopathy. TCR beta CDR3 sequences were amplified from RNA transcripts. Using the HTBI primer set, a first-round RT-PCR was run on the TCR CDR3. In TCRdb, the multiplex PCR reads were re-called with MiXCR into one record per CDR3 protein. The table has under 350,000 distinct CDR3 sequences, over 20% seen once; the top ten hold over 40%. The sequenced sample consisted of blood. Receptors were obtained from a woman between 45 and 60 years old with Graves' hyperthyroidism.

This clonotype was recorded many times. The chain is built from TRBV27 and TRBJ2-1; 10 bases align to TRBD2. The V gene's germline CDR1 is MNHEY and CDR2 SMNVEV (reference sequence). This CDR3 is built from 18 residues. The CDR3 coding sequence is TGTGCAGCCAGGAGTCTGCTTAGCGGGAGGCCAGGGTACAATGAGCAGTTCTTC. Translation gives CAARSLLSGRPGYNEQFF.

This clonotype was counted at least ten times. The CDR3 is CASSLDRGPYEQYF. CDR3 DNA: TGTGCCAGCAGTTTGGACAGGGGGCCCTACGAGCAGTACTTC. The chain combines TRBV11-2 with TRBJ2-7; 11 positions match TRBD1. V shed 6 bases and J 2 bases; nucleotides not matched to a gene: 3. This CDR3 has 14 amino acids. Germline CDR1 and CDR2: SGHAT and FQNNGV.

The CDR3 nucleotides are TGTGCCAGCAGCGGGGGTAGCGGGAGATCGCCCTACGAGCAGTACTTC. It codes for CASSGGSGRSPYEQYF. The chain is built from TRBV7-9 and TRBJ2-7, with 9 nucleotides matching TRBD2. The junction had 10 bases not matched to a gene; V was cut back by 5 bases and J by 2 bases. This CDR3 spans 16 amino acids. Germline CDR1 and CDR2: SEHNR and FQNEAQ (reference sequence).

Ten or more counts support this clonotype. This rearrangement joins TRBV11-1 to TRBJ2-6; D assignment may be TRBD1 or TRBD2 (5 bases each). The CDR3 totals 16 residues. Germline values: CDR1 SGHAT, CDR2 FQDESV (reference sequence). Trimming removed 6 bases at V and 0 bases at J, with 12 bases between. CDR3 sequence: CASRPGASSGANVLTF. DNA of the CDR3: TGTGCCAGCAGGCCCGGGGCCTCCTCTGGGGCCAACGTCCTGACTTTC.

This clonotype was observed many times. The V call is TRBV5-1, the J call TRBJ2-3; the match to TRBD2 covers 12 bases. The CDR3 length is 16 residues. The V gene's germline CDR1 is SGHRS and CDR2 YFSETQ. V was pared by 2 bases and J by 2 bases, with 3 bases of the junction left unmatched. In nucleotides, the CDR3 is TGCGCCAGCAGCTTCGGACTAGCGGGACTCACAGATACGCAGTATTTT. This sequence encodes CASSFGLAGLTDTQYF.

About this clonotype: This may arise from a read error, as a much more abundant clone is one base away. The J gene is TRBJ1-2, the V gene TRBV2; possibly TRBD1 for D (5 bases). Germline V lookup: CDR1 SNHLY, CDR2 FYNNEI. The CDR3 spans 13 residues. The V gene lost 7 bases and the J gene lost 7 bases, with 16 bases spanning the gap. The DNA for the CDR3 is TGTGCCAGCACTAACCGGGACGACTTTGGCTACACCTTC. Translated: CASTNRDDFGYTF.

In its sample, this clonotype was seen once. One end of the junction is discordant with germline, which a read error may explain. The chain combines TRBV29-1 with TRBJ1-2, with no clear D. The CDR3 loop spans 11 amino acids. Germline-derived CDR1 and CDR2 are SQVTM and ANQGSEA. As DNA, the CDR3 is TGCGGCGTTGAAGAGAGAATTGGCTACACCTTC. Translating gives CGVEERIGYTF.

This chain joins TRBV28 and TRBJ2-1; 9 bases agree with TRBD1. The CDR3 totals 11 residues. V trimming: 7 bases; J trimming: 15 bases; junction bases outside the gene matches: 7. Germline CDR1 reads MDHEN; CDR2 reads SYDVKM. The CDR3 loop is CASNPGTGTFF. In DNA form, the CDR3 reads TGTGCCAGCAACCCCGGGACAGGGACGTTCTTC.

Many counts were recorded for this clonotype. The chain recombines TRBV6-1 with TRBJ2-1, with 10 positions matching TRBD1. CDR1 is MNHNS and CDR2 is SASEGT in the germline V gene. The CDR3 consists of 14 residues. V trimming: 6 bases; J trimming: 3 bases; junction bases outside the gene matches: 2. The CDR3 DNA follows: TGTGCCAGCAGCGGACAGGGGGGCTACAATGAGCAGTTCTTC. This sequence encodes CASSGQGGYNEQFF.

This clonotype was observed at least ten times. The rearrangement joins TRBV11-2 to TRBJ2-5; D remains ambiguous. This CDR3 region has 11 residues. Looked up from germline, CDR1 is SGHAT and CDR2 is FQNNGV. V lost 7 bases to trimming and J lost 5 bases, with 8 bases between them. In nucleotides, the CDR3 is TGTGCCAGCAAAGGTTGGGAGACCCAGTACTTC. This codes for CASKGWETQYF.

This chain connects TRBV29-1 to TRBJ2-7, with 9 bases lining up with TRBD1. CDR3 length: 14 residues. Germline V gene data show CDR1 as SQVTM and CDR2 as ANQGSEA. V dropped 3 bases and J dropped 5; count of bases not matched to a gene: 8. CDR3: CSVEFGTGLDEQYF. The CDR3 nucleotides are TGCAGCGTTGAGTTTGGGACAGGGCTGGACGAGCAGTACTTC.

This clonotype was recorded at least ten times. The chain is built from TRBV11-3 and TRBJ2-5; 7 bases are shared with TRBD1. Trimming took 5 bases from V and 2 from J; bases not matched to a gene: 2. Germline assignment: CDR1 SGHNT and CDR2 YENEEA. CDR3 length: 13 amino acids. CDR3 sequence (DNA): TGTGCCAGCAGCCAGGACAGGCAAGAGACCCAGTACTTC. Translation gives CASSQDRQETQYF.

This clonotype was picked up many times. This chain links TRBV28 with TRBJ1-1, with a possible D match to TRBD1 (5 bases). This CDR3 is 15 amino acids long. Trimming pared 4 bases from V and 7 bases from J, leaving 19 bases between. CDR1 is MDHEN and CDR2 is SYDVKM in the germline V gene. The CDR3 sequence: CASSSPRGGGFEAFF. The DNA for the CDR3 is TGTGCCAGCAGTTCGCCCCGGGGCGGGGGGTTTGAAGCTTTCTTT. Combining the CDR3 with reference TRBV28 and TRBJ1-1 gives the whole variable domain DVKVTQSSRYLVKRTGEKVFLECVQDMDHENMFWYRQDPGLGLRLIYFSYDVKMKEKGDIPEGYSVSREKKERFSLILESASTNQTSMYLCASSSPRGGGFEAFFGQGTRLTVV.

A few counts support this clonotype. This chain uses TRBV29-1 with TRBJ2-2; D could derive from TRBD1 or TRBD2 (5 bases each). The CDR3 runs 13 residues. The germline V gene has CDR1 SQVTM and CDR2 ANQGSEA. The ends were cut back, 6 bases at V and 3 bases at J, with 11 bases in the middle. The CDR3 protein is CSVRDGYTGELFF. Here the CDR3 DNA reads TGCAGCGTCCGGGACGGATACACCGGGGAGCTGTTTTTT.

This clonotype was picked up one time. A read error is possible here, since a much larger clone lies one base away. The DNA for the CDR3 is TGTGCCAGCGGCTCTAGCCGCCCAGAGACCCAGTACTTC. Its protein product is CASGSSRPETQYF. The V call is TRBV5-6, the J call TRBJ2-5; D is perhaps TRBD2 (5 bases). Germline V gene sequence: CDR1 SGHDT, CDR2 YYEEEE. V dropped 7 bases and J dropped 4 bases, with 14 bases sitting between them. This CDR3 contains 13 residues.

V gene TRBV12-3 or TRBV12-4 combines with J gene TRBJ1-2; no clear D gene. Trimming took 2 bases from V and 2 from J, leaving 9 bases between them. The CDR3 contains 14 residues. CDR3 sequence reads: CASSLRRPNYGYTF. The DNA of the CDR3 is TGTGCCAGCAGTTTAAGACGGCCGAACTATGGCTACACCTTC.

This clonotype was recorded a few times. The chain uses TRBV28 and TRBJ2-2; a possible D gene is TRBD2 (6 bases). V lost 6 bases and J 6 bases, leaving 8 bases between the germline ends. The CDR3 loop spans 12 amino acids. The germline CDR1 and CDR2 sequences are MDHEN and SYDVKM. Written as DNA, the CDR3 is TGTGCCAGCAGGGAGGGCGCCGGGGAGCTGTTTTTT. It encodes CASREGAGELFF.

Note on this clonotype: Being one base from a much bigger clone, this may be a read error. CDR3 bases: TGTGCCAGTAGTATAGATTGGGGAGTTTCTGAAGCTTTCTTT. Translation gives CASSIDWGVSEAFF. The chain employs TRBV19 and TRBJ1-1, with D unclear. Looked up from germline, CDR1 is LNHDA and CDR2 is SQIVND (reference sequence). The CDR3 spans 14 residues. Trimming pared 0 bases from V and 6 bases from J, leaving 11 bases between.

V is TRBV20-1 and J is TRBJ1-4; D uncertain. V shed 6 bases and J shed 3 bases, with 11 bases lying between them. CDR1 DFQATT and CDR2 SNEGSKA come from the germline V gene (reference sequence). The CDR3 covers 13 residues. The CDR3: CSAIRVANEKLFF. The DNA of the CDR3 is TGCAGTGCGATTCGGGTGGCTAATGAAAAACTGTTTTTT.

This clonotype was found a few times. The rearrangement joins TRBV7-9 to TRBJ2-4; TRBD2 matches at 13 bases. Germline V gives CDR1 SEHNR, CDR2 FQNEAQ (reference sequence). V lost 5 bases, J lost 0 bases, and 16 bases stayed unmatched. The CDR3 extends over 21 amino acids. Written as DNA, the CDR3 is TGTGCCAGCAGCCCTAGAGTGGGACTAGCGGGACTAATCCTAGCCAAAAACATTCAGTACTTC. As protein: CASSPRVGLAGLILAKNIQYF. The full variable domain, in which reference TRBV7-9 and TRBJ2-4 provide the parts outside the CDR3, is DTGVSQNPRHKITKRGQNVTFRCDPISEHNRLYWYRQTLGQGPEFLTYFQNEAQLEKSRLLSDRFSAERPKGSFSTLEIQRTEQGDSAMYLCASSPRVGLAGLILAKNIQYFGAGTRLSVL.

In its sample, this clonotype was seen many times. The chain joins TRBV12-3 or TRBV12-4 to TRBJ2-7; perhaps TRBD2 as D (6 bases). Trimming removed 7 bases from V and 3 bases from J, with 16 bases in between. CDR3 length: 14 amino acids. CDR3 in DNA: TGTGCCAGCAAGACGGGAAGGCGGGACTACGAGCAGTACTTC. It translates to CASKTGRRDYEQYF.

This clonotype was seen ten or more times. The rearrangement joins TRBV27 to TRBJ2-7; D remains unclear. Germline CDR1 and CDR2: MNHEY and SMNVEV (reference sequence). Trimming took off 6 bases at V and 3 bases at J, with 12 bases between the two ends. CDR3 length: 13 residues. The chain's CDR3 is CASSRMWDYEQYF. The CDR3 nucleotides are TGTGCCAGCAGCCGAATGTGGGACTACGAGCAGTACTTC.

Ten or more counts support this clonotype. This chain uses TRBV7-2 with TRBJ2-1, with TRBD2 matching over 9 bases. This CDR3 spans 20 amino acids. Germline V gene data show CDR1 as SGHTA and CDR2 as FQGNSA. The V segment lost 3 bases and the J segment 6 bases; nucleotides outside the gene matches: 21. CDR3 residues: CASSLDDMRQWREGPNEQFF. The DNA for the CDR3 is TGTGCCAGCAGCTTGGACGACATGAGGCAATGGCGGGAGGGCCCCAATGAGCAGTTCTTC.

This clonotype was seen more than once but under ten times. A read error may explain this, as a much larger clone is one base away. The chain joins TRBV3-1 to TRBJ2-2; D possibly uses TRBD1 or TRBD2 (5 bases each). The CDR3 sequence is 15 residues long. Trimming took 5 bases from V and 4 from J, leaving 14 bases between them. Germline V gives CDR1 LGHDT, CDR2 YNNKEL (reference sequence). CDR3: CASSTGAGSTGELFF. DNA for the CDR3: TGTGCCAGCAGCACCGGGGCAGGGTCCACCGGGGAGCTGTTTTTT.

This clonotype was seen ten or more times. The chain is built from TRBV11-2 and TRBJ1-5; no clear D. This CDR3 is 14 amino acids long. V shed 0 bases and J shed 5 bases, with 8 bases lying between them. Germline V CDR1 and CDR2: SGHAT, FQNNGV. CDR3 nucleotide sequence: TGTGCCAGCAGCTTAGAAGTTAGGGATCAGCCCCAGCATTTT. Protein sequence: CASSLEVRDQPQHF.